Shown below are 16 T cell receptor beta chains from a single sample sequenced in a study of T cell changes during pregnancy in multiple sclerosis. Libraries were prepared by immunoSEQ multiplex PCR; TCRdb keeps only in-frame clonotypes and omits some of them. The data hold about 68,000 clones, with approximately 90% observed a single time. The specimen comprised peripheral blood, sampled in the third trimester of pregnancy. Receptor source: a female donor with multiple sclerosis, enrolled in a pregnancy study.

The chain employs TRBV9 and TRBJ2-1, with 12 nucleotides matching TRBD2. CDR1 and CDR2 (germline): SGDLS, YYNGEE. Losses at the gene ends were 0 bases for V and 6 bases for J; bases not matched to a gene: 7. This CDR3 contains 17 residues. The CDR3 region is CASSVDPLAGGINEQFF. For the CDR3, the DNA is TGTGCCAGCAGCGTAGACCCCCTAGCGGGGGGGATCAATGAGCAGTTCTTC.

V and J are TRBV7-9 and TRBJ2-1; D might be TRBD1 (5 bases). The CDR3 spans 15 residues. Germline values: CDR1 SEHNR, CDR2 FQNEAQ (reference sequence). V lost 5 bases, J lost 7 bases, and 18 bases lay in between. The CDR3, as DNA: TGTGCCAGCAGCAGTGGGGCTAGTGTAACGAATGAGCAGTTCTTC. Its protein is CASSSGASVTNEQFF.

The V and J genes are TRBV11-1 and TRBJ1-1, with 9 bases fitting TRBD1. V trimming: 3 bases; J trimming: 3 bases; junction bases outside the gene matches: 2. In germline, CDR1 is SGHAT, CDR2 FQDESV (reference sequence). The CDR3 has 14 residues. The CDR3 DNA sequence: TGTGCCAGCAGCTTGGACAGGGGCGACACTGAAGCTTTCTTT. It codes for CASSLDRGDTEAFF.

The chain employs TRBV9 and TRBJ2-7; 8 nucleotides match TRBD1. Trimming at V came to 4 bases and at J to 4 bases, leaving 10 bases not matched to a gene. Germline values: CDR1 SGDLS, CDR2 YYNGEE. The CDR3 spans 15 residues. Here the CDR3 DNA reads TGTGCCAGCAGCTTAACAGGACAGGGAACTTACGAGCAGTACTTC. Translating it yields CASSLTGQGTYEQYF.

The V and J genes are TRBV9 and TRBJ2-7, with unresolved D. Germline V gives CDR1 SGDLS, CDR2 YYNGEE. V lost 2 bases to trimming and J lost 0 bases, with 24 bases between them. The CDR3 extends over 19 amino acids. In nucleotides, the CDR3 is TGTGCCAGCAGCGTTAGTCCCTTTCACGCAAACCCTTACTCCTACGAGCAGTACTTC. It is translated as CASSVSPFHANPYSYEQYF.

This clone was seen only once. The chain carries TRBV6-5 and TRBJ1-2; possibly TRBD1 for D (5 bases). The CDR3 has 15 residues. Germline lookup yields CDR1 MNHEY and CDR2 SVGAGI. Trimming pared 2 bases from V and 2 bases from J, leaving 12 bases between. The CDR3 region has the DNA TGTGCCAGCAGTTACCTTGGGGGGATGAACTATGGCTACACCTTC. This gives the protein CASSYLGGMNYGYTF.

This chain joins TRBV30 and TRBJ2-3; TRBD2 agrees at 8 bases. The length of the CDR3 is 15 residues. V lost 2 bases and J lost 7; bases outside the gene matches: 11. Germline CDR1 is GTSNPN and CDR2 is SVGIG (reference sequence). This CDR3 is CAWSTAGVHTNTQYF. The CDR3 DNA is TGTGCCTGGAGTACAGCGGGGGTCCACACGAATACGCAGTATTTT.

The V call is TRBV19, the J call TRBJ2-7, with D tentatively TRBD2 (5 bases). Germline CDR1 and CDR2: LNHDA and SQIVND (reference sequence). The length of the CDR3 is 13 residues. V dropped 6 bases and J dropped 2 bases, with 11 bases sitting between them. DNA of the CDR3: TGTGCCAGTAGGCTAGCAGGAACCTACGAGCAGTACTTC. It translates to CASRLAGTYEQYF.

This chain uses TRBV19 with TRBJ1-1; 7 nucleotides line up with TRBD1. Germline CDR1 and CDR2: LNHDA and SQIVND (reference sequence). The CDR3 is made up of 18 amino acids. J gave up 0 bases and V 6 bases, and 16 bases lay outside the gene matches. CDR3 coding DNA: TGTGCCAGTAGACTTAGTGCCGGGACAGTGGGGGTGAACACTGAAGCTTTCTTT. This encodes CASRLSAGTVGVNTEAFF.

The genes are TRBV7-2 and TRBJ2-1; maybe TRBD1 (6 bases). CDR1 is SGHTA and CDR2 is FQGNSA in the germline V gene. Trimming pared 3 bases from V and 9 bases from J, leaving 9 bases between. The CDR3 runs 12 residues. For the CDR3, the DNA is TGTGCCAGCAGCTTCAGGGGCGGTGAGCAGTTCTTC. It is translated as CASSFRGGEQFF.

The chain employs TRBV29-1 and TRBJ1-4; D unclear. Germline-derived CDR1 and CDR2 are SQVTM and ANQGSEA. The CDR3 is made up of 9 amino acids. V was cut by 7 bases and J by 13 bases, with 10 bases left in between. CDR3 residues: CSAGLRLFF. The CDR3, as DNA: TGCAGCGCAGGCCTTAGACTGTTTTTT.

The gene calls are TRBV7-9 and TRBJ1-1, with D unresolved. Germline V gives CDR1 SEHNR, CDR2 FQNEAQ (reference sequence). With 3 bases removed from V and 4 bases from J, the gap between germline ends came to 6 bases. The CDR3 covers 12 residues. The CDR3 nucleotides read TGTGCCAGCAGCTTGGGCAGCACTGAAGCTTTCTTT. It yields the protein CASSLGSTEAFF. The full variable domain, its missing parts supplied by reference TRBV7-9 and TRBJ1-1, is DTGVSQNPRHKITKRGQNVTFRCDPISEHNRLYWYRQTLGQGPEFLTYFQNEAQLEKSRLLSDRFSAERPKGSFSTLEIQRTEQGDSAMYLCASSLGSTEAFFGQGTRLTVV.

The chain couples TRBV18 to TRBJ1-1; D unclear. Germline assignment: CDR1 KGHSH and CDR2 LQKENI. This CDR3 contains 15 residues. V lost 3 bases to trimming and J lost 5 bases, with 16 bases between them. The DNA of the CDR3 is TGTGCCAGCTCACCGGCAGACTCTAAGAAGACTGAAGCTTTCTTT. Translation: CASSPADSKKTEAFF.

V gene TRBV7-9 combines with J gene TRBJ2-7; D may be TRBD2 (5 bases). In germline, CDR1 is SEHNR, CDR2 FQNEAQ (reference sequence). V lost 5 bases and J lost 2, with 10 bases in between. This CDR3 comprises 13 residues. The CDR3 DNA is TGTGCCAGCAGCCACGGAGGAGCCTACGAGCAGTACTTC. It specifies CASSHGGAYEQYF.

The V gene is TRBV6-1, the J gene TRBJ2-7; 10 bases agree with TRBD1. The CDR3 totals 14 residues. Germline V gene lookup returns CDR1 MNHNS and CDR2 SASEGT. The junction had 3 bases not matched to a gene; V was cut back by 6 bases and J by 1 base. The CDR3 is CASSRDRGSYEQYF. In DNA, the CDR3 is TGTGCCAGCAGCCGGGACAGGGGATCCTACGAGCAGTACTTC.

The chain couples TRBV7-8 to TRBJ1-2; D may be TRBD1 (6 bases). CDR1 and CDR2 (germline): SGHVS, FQNEAQ. The germline V and J ends were trimmed by 5 bases and 8 bases, with 18 bases remaining between them. This CDR3 contains 14 residues. The CDR3 loop reads CASSPLGGQEGYTF. In DNA form, the CDR3 reads TGTGCCAGCAGCCCTTTGGGGGGGCAGGAAGGCTACACCTTC.